The clone carrying this T cell receptor beta chain has just a few counts. The antigen remains undetermined. This entry belongs to a study of blood T cells in healthy people across ages. The second PCR ran roughly 6 to 11 cycles with a sample-barcoded 5' primer and J-beta primers. Each CDR3 protein gets one entry after TCRdb re-called the 5' RACE reads with MiXCR. Of 1.8 million or so distinct CDR3 sequences listed, approximately 39% were seen once; the top ten hold under 25%. Study observations and caveats: With age, beta diversity per million T cells declined roughly linearly, significantly by approximately 40.

This CDR3 spans 14 amino acids. Germline CDR1 is LGHNA and CDR2 is YSLEER. The V gene lost 0 bases and the J gene lost 4 bases, with 9 bases spanning the gap. The study drew donors from healthy Caucasian individuals in Russia aged about 6 to 95. The chain has TRBV4-3 and TRBJ1-2; maybe TRBD1 (5 bases). Sequencing was done on a sample of blood. This receptor was obtained from a human donor in good health. The CDR3 protein is CASSQDDRSYGYTF. The CDR3 coding sequence is TGCGCCAGCAGCCAAGACGACAGATCCTATGGCTACACCTTC.